The entry below describes one TCR beta chain. The antigen is undetermined. This sample is part of a study of graft-versus-host responses after intestinal transplantation. Study details: Transplantation in recipients was multivisceral, liver-intestinal, or isolated intestinal.

TCRdb keeps only in-frame clones here, not all; method: immunoSEQ multiplex PCR. The data show about 110,000 clones, 87% seen once. Deletions cut 2 bases from V and 5 bases from J, with 9 bases between. This CDR3 region has 13 residues. CDR1 and CDR2 from the germline V gene are GTSNPN and SVGIG (reference sequence). The receptor was isolated from a human donor who was the organ donor for an intestinal transplant. Sample: unstimulated CD4+ T cells sorted from spleen or lymph node cells, taken before transplant. V is TRBV30 and J is TRBJ1-4; TRBD1 is a possible D gene (5 bases). CDR3 sequence: CAWSKKGNEKLFF. DNA of the CDR3: TGTGCCTGGAGTAAAAAGGGGAATGAAAAACTGTTTTTT. Supplemented by reference TRBV30 and TRBJ1-4, the full variable domain reads SQTIHQWPATLVQPVGSPLSLECTVEGTSNPNLYWYRQAAGRGLQLLFYSVGIGQISSEVPQNLSASRPQDRQFILSSKKLLLSDSGFYLCAWSKKGNEKLFFGSGTQLSVL.